This T cell receptor beta chain appears in the sequencing data of a study of OX40 agonist ivuxolimab in advanced cancers. Study-wide results and caveats: Compared with others, partial responders at 0.1-3.0 mg/kg displayed clonal expansion among the lowest.

About this clone: The antigen remains undetermined.

The data were produced by immunoSEQ multiplex PCR, yet TCRdb's version contains in-frame clones alone and is incomplete. The repertoire holds about 78,000 clones, with roughly 92% as singletons. The CDR3 runs 14 residues. Germline lookup yields CDR1 SNHLY and CDR2 FYNNEI. Trimming took 7 bases from V and 0 from J, leaving 13 bases between them. This receptor was obtained from an adult with an advanced solid tumor such as melanoma, head and neck, liver or kidney cancer. Source: CD4+ or CD8+ T cells sorted from blood, taken in a trial of the OX40 agonist ivuxolimab. J is TRBJ2-7 and V is TRBV2; D may be TRBD2 (5 bases). CDR3 sequence reads: CASNLFSASYEQYF. CDR3 DNA: TGTGCCAGCAATTTATTTAGCGCCTCCTACGAGCAGTACTTC.